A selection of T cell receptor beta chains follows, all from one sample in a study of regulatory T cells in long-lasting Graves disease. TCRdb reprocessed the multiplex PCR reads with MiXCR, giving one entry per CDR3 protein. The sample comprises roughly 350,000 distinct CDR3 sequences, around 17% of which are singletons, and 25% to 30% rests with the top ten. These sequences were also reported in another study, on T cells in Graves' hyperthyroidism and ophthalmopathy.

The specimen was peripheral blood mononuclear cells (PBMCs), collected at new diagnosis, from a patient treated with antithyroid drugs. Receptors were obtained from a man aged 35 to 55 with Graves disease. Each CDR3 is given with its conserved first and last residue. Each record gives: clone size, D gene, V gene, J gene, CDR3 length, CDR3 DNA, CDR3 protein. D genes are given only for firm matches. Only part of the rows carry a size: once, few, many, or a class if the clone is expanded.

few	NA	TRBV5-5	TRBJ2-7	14	TGTGCCAGCAGCTTGCAGAAGAGCTCCTACGAGCAGTACTTC	CASSLQKSSYEQYF
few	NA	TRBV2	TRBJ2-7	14	TGTGCCAGCATCGAGGAAGCGAGCTCCTACGAGCAGTACTTC	CASIEEASSYEQYF
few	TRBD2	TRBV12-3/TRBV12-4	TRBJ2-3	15	TGTGCCAGCAGTTTTAGGCGGGGGGGTACAGATACGCAGTATTTT	CASSFRRGGTDTQYF
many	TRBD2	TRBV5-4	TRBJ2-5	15	TGTGCCAGCAGGAGAGGGACTAGCGGACAAGAGACCCAGTACTTC	CASRRGTSGQETQYF
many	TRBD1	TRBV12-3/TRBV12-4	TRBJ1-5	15	TGTGCCAGCAGATCCGGGACAGTGGACTATCAGCCCCAGCATTTT	CASRSGTVDYQPQHF
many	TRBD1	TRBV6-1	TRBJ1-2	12	TGTGCCAGCAGGCGACAGGGGGCTGGCTACACCTTC	CASRRQGAGYTF
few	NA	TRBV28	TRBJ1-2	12	TGTGCCAGCAGTCACATCTGGCAGGGCTACACCTTC	CASSHIWQGYTF
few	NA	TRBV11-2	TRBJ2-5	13	TGCGCCAGCAGCCAGGCCCTGCGGGAGACCCAGTACTTC	CASSQALRETQYF
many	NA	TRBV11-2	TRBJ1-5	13	TGTGCCAGCAGTGGACATACTAATCAGCCCCAGCATTTT	CASSGHTNQPQHF
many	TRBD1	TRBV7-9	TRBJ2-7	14	TGTGCCAGCAGCTTAGTGGACAGGGGATACGAGCAGTACTTC	CASSLVDRGYEQYF
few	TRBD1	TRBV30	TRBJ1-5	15	TGTGCCTGGAGTGGGACAGGGGCGAGCAATCAGCCCCAGCATTTT	CAWSGTGASNQPQHF
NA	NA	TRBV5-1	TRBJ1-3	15	TGCGCCAGCAGCTTATCAGGGCTCTCTGGAAACACCATATATTTT	CASSLSGLSGNTIYF
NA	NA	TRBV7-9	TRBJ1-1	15	TGTGCCAGCAGCTTTAGCCGGGACTCTGGCACTGAAGCTTTATTT	CASSFSRDSGTEALF
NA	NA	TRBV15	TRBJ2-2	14	TGTGCCACCAGCAGAGATCTAACGGCCGGGGAGCTGTTTTTT	CATSRDLTAGELFF
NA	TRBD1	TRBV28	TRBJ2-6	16	TGTGCCAGCAGGACAGGGGGGAGCTCTGGGGCCAACGTCCTGACTTTC	CASRTGGSSGANVLTF
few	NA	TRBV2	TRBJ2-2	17	TGTGCCAGCAGTGTTGGGGCGGGGGCCTCAGGTACCGGGGAGCTGTTTTTT	CASSVGAGASGTGELFF
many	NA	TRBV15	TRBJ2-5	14	TGTGCCACCAGCCGAGGACAGTACCAAGAGACCCAGTACTTC	CATSRGQYQETQYF
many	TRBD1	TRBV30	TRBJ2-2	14	TGTGCCTGGAGGGGACAGACGAACACCGGGGAGCTGTTTTTT	CAWRGQTNTGELFF
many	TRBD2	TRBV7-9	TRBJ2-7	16	TGTGCCAGCAGCTTAGCTAAAACTAGCGGATCCTACGAGCAGTACTTC	CASSLAKTSGSYEQYF
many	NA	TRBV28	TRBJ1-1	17	TGTGCCAGCACCGATGGGGGACGGCGTGGGGACGACACTGAAGCTTTCTTT	CASTDGGRRGDDTEAFF
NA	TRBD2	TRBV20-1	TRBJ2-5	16	TGCAGTGCTAGACCTAGGGGGCTAGCGGGGGGGCAGACCCAGTACTTC	CSARPRGLAGGQTQYF
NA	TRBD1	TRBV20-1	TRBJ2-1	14	TGCAGTGCTAGGACCGGGACAGGGGGCAAAGGGCAGTTCTTC	CSARTGTGGKGQFF
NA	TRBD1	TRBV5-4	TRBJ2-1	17	TGTGCCAGCAGCCCCTATAGGGGGCGGGACAGGGGGCATGAGCAGTTCTTC	CASSPYRGRDRGHEQFF
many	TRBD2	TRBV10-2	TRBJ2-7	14	TGCGCCAGCAGTGAATTCGGGGGGGGAGCCGAGCAGTACTTC	CASSEFGGGAEQYF
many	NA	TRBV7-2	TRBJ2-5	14	TGTGCCAGCAGCTTATGGCGGGATGTGGAGACCCAGTACTTC	CASSLWRDVETQYF
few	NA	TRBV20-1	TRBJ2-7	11	TGCAGTGCTAGAGATTTACACGAGCAGTACTTC	CSARDLHEQYF
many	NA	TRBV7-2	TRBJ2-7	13	TGTGCCAGCAGCTTCAGTGTAGCCTACGAGCAGTACTTC	CASSFSVAYEQYF
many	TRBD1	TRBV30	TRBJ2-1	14	TGTGCCTGGAGAACCGGGACAGGGGGCTATGAGCAGTTCTTC	CAWRTGTGGYEQFF
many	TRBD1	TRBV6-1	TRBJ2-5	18	TGTGCCAGCAGTGACCCTAGGCCCGGACAGGGGGTAAGAGAGACCCAGTACTTC	CASSDPRPGQGVRETQYF
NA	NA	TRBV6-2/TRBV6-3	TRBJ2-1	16	TGTGCCAGCAGTTACTCGCCAGTTAGCTCCTACAATGAGCAGTTCTTC	CASSYSPVSSYNEQFF
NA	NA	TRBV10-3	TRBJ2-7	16	TGTGCCTCAAGCCCCCCCCAGGGGCGAGCCTCCAACGAGCAGTACTTC	CASSPPQGRASNEQYF
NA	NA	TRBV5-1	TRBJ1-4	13	TGCGCCAGCAGCTTGGTAGGGGATGAAAAACTGTTTTTT	CASSLVGDEKLFF